This TCR beta chain comes out of a study of human T cells and chemical hapten exposure. Points from the study as a whole: Expanded TCRs produced significantly more large CDR3 similarity clusters than controls did. Patch test score rose with PT1 expanded TCRs, significant at 8, 16, 32, not 4.

Noted time point: patch test 2, 6 weeks after DPC sensitization. Treatment of the sample: therapeutic diphenylcyclopropenone sensitization with weekly scalp DPC. MiXCR, run by TCRdb on the RACE reads, gives a single entry per CDR3 protein. This sample has about 350,000 distinct CDR3 sequences; around 6% occur once, and the top ten carry about 5%. The CDR3 runs to 15 residues. Germline CDR1 reads MNHEY; CDR2 reads SVGEGT. Deletions cut 8 bases from V and 4 bases from J, with 20 bases between. This clonotype was seen at least ten times. Its antigen is still unknown. Source: whole blood, taken in connection with sensitization to the hapten diphenylcyclopropenone (DPC). This TCR was sampled from a woman in her late teens or twenties with alopecia areata. Some clones in this sample may be carry-over from other donors' samples. V is TRBV6-2 or TRBV6-3 and J is TRBJ1-2, with no clear D. The CDR3 DNA follows: TGTGCCAGCCAAGACGGGCCTCCCAAGGGCTATGGCTACACCTTC. This encodes CASQDGPPKGYGYTF.